These T cell receptor beta chains were read from a single sample in a study of T cell responses to AZD1222 COVID-19 vaccine. Data came from immunoSEQ multiplex PCR; TCRdb stores just in-frame clones and leaves some out. The table records roughly 180,000 clones, 94% of them present only once. The sample here was peripheral blood, taken on day 0 of AZD1222 vaccination. The receptors shown here come from an adult in good health. Each CDR3 is given with its conserved first and last residue. A D gene is named only where the DNA matches it firmly. Clone sizes are given selectively: once, few, many, or a class where the clone is expanded.

d_call: -; cdr3_length: 13; j_call: TRBJ1-1; clone_size: -; v_call: TRBV6-5; cdr3_nt: TGTGCCAGCAGTTACTGGAAGAACACTGAAGCTTTCTTT; cdr3_aa: CASSYWKNTEAFF
d_call: TRBD1; cdr3_length: 15; j_call: TRBJ2-2; clone_size: once; v_call: TRBV2; cdr3_nt: TGTGCCAGCAGTCCGGGACAGGGTTTCACCGGGGAGCTGTTTTTT; cdr3_aa: CASSPGQGFTGELFF
d_call: TRBD1; cdr3_length: 16; j_call: TRBJ1-6; clone_size: -; v_call: TRBV5-5; cdr3_nt: TGTGCCAGCAGCTTGTGGGGACAGGGGACGGAATCACCCCTCCACTTT; cdr3_aa: CASSLWGQGTESPLHF
d_call: TRBD2; cdr3_length: 11; j_call: TRBJ2-3; clone_size: -; v_call: TRBV10-3; cdr3_nt: TGTGCCATCAGCGGGGAGGGTACGCAGTATTTT; cdr3_aa: CAISGEGTQYF
d_call: -; cdr3_length: 11; j_call: TRBJ1-1; clone_size: -; v_call: TRBV28; cdr3_nt: TGTGCCAGCAGTGTAAACACTGAAGCTTTCTTT; cdr3_aa: CASSVNTEAFF
d_call: -; cdr3_length: 12; j_call: TRBJ1-5; clone_size: -; v_call: TRBV12-3/TRBV12-4; cdr3_nt: TGTGCCAGCAGTTTAGTTGATCAGCCCCAGCATTTT; cdr3_aa: CASSLVDQPQHF
d_call: -; cdr3_length: 14; j_call: TRBJ2-6; clone_size: -; v_call: TRBV19; cdr3_nt: TGTGCCAGTAGTTATGGGGGAGGGGCCAACGTCCTGACTTTC; cdr3_aa: CASSYGGGANVLTF
d_call: TRBD1; cdr3_length: 15; j_call: TRBJ1-1; clone_size: -; v_call: TRBV10-1; cdr3_nt: TGCGCCAGCAGCACCGACAGGGCGATGAGCACTGAAGCTTTCTTT; cdr3_aa: CASSTDRAMSTEAFF
d_call: TRBD1; cdr3_length: 14; j_call: TRBJ1-4; clone_size: -; v_call: TRBV5-1; cdr3_nt: TGCGCCAGCAGCGAGACAGGGGTAAATGAAAAACTGTTTTTT; cdr3_aa: CASSETGVNEKLFF
d_call: -; cdr3_length: 16; j_call: TRBJ2-7; clone_size: -; v_call: TRBV7-6; cdr3_nt: TGTGCCAGCAGCTTGAGGGGTCGGAGCCGCTCCTACGAGCAGTACTTC; cdr3_aa: CASSLRGRSRSYEQYF
d_call: -; cdr3_length: 14; j_call: TRBJ1-6; clone_size: -; v_call: TRBV3-1/TRBV3-2; cdr3_nt: TGTGCCAGCAGCCGAGGGGTTAATAATTCACCCCTCCACTTT; cdr3_aa: CASSRGVNNSPLHF
d_call: -; cdr3_length: 13; j_call: TRBJ1-1; clone_size: -; v_call: TRBV11-2; cdr3_nt: TGTGCCAGCAGCCACCAGAGTTACACTGAAGCTTTCTTT; cdr3_aa: CASSHQSYTEAFF
d_call: -; cdr3_length: 14; j_call: TRBJ2-2; clone_size: -; v_call: TRBV4-1; cdr3_nt: TGCGCCAGCAGGACCGGACTGAACACCGGGGAGCTGTTTTTT; cdr3_aa: CASRTGLNTGELFF
d_call: TRBD2; cdr3_length: 15; j_call: TRBJ2-7; clone_size: once; v_call: TRBV28; cdr3_nt: TGTGCCAGCAGTTCAATGACCCCGGGACTAGCGGGAAGGGACTTC; cdr3_aa: CASSSMTPGLAGRDF
d_call: -; cdr3_length: 14; j_call: TRBJ1-6; clone_size: once; v_call: TRBV5-4; cdr3_nt: TGTGCCAGCAGCTGGAGGGCGTCGGATTCACCCCTCCACTTT; cdr3_aa: CASSWRASDSPLHF
d_call: TRBD2; cdr3_length: 15; j_call: TRBJ2-7; clone_size: -; v_call: TRBV6-1; cdr3_nt: TGTGCCAGCAGTGAAGGTAGCGGGGACTCCTACGAGCAGTACTTC; cdr3_aa: CASSEGSGDSYEQYF
d_call: TRBD2; cdr3_length: 21; j_call: TRBJ2-1; clone_size: once; v_call: TRBV14; cdr3_nt: TGTGCCAGCAGCCCGCCTCTAGGCGGGAGGGCCTTCTTAAAAGCATACAATGAGCAGTTCTTC; cdr3_aa: CASSPPLGGRAFLKAYNEQFF
d_call: -; cdr3_length: 13; j_call: TRBJ2-6; clone_size: -; v_call: TRBV7-8; cdr3_nt: TGTGCCAGCAGCTTAGCGCAGAGCAACGTCCTGACTTTC; cdr3_aa: CASSLAQSNVLTF
d_call: -; cdr3_length: 16; j_call: TRBJ1-3; clone_size: -; v_call: TRBV4-1; cdr3_nt: TGCGCCAGCAGCCTTCAACGGCCGCTATCTGGAAACACCATATATTTT; cdr3_aa: CASSLQRPLSGNTIYF
d_call: -; cdr3_length: 14; j_call: TRBJ2-1; clone_size: -; v_call: TRBV10-3; cdr3_nt: TGTGCCATCACCCCGGGAGATAGTGGCAATGAGCAGTTCTTC; cdr3_aa: CAITPGDSGNEQFF
d_call: -; cdr3_length: 8; j_call: TRBJ1-1; clone_size: once; v_call: TRBV11-3; cdr3_nt: TGTCCCAGAGCTGAAGCTTTCTTT; cdr3_aa: CPRAEAFF
d_call: TRBD1; cdr3_length: 18; j_call: TRBJ2-7; clone_size: -; v_call: TRBV27; cdr3_nt: TGTGCCAGCAGTTTGAGCTTATCTCGCGGGACAGGGAGGTACGAGCAGTACTTC; cdr3_aa: CASSLSLSRGTGRYEQYF
d_call: -; cdr3_length: 14; j_call: TRBJ2-2; clone_size: -; v_call: TRBV6-6; cdr3_nt: TGTGCCAGCAGTTACTCAACTAGCACCGGGGAGCTGTTTTTT; cdr3_aa: CASSYSTSTGELFF
d_call: -; cdr3_length: 16; j_call: TRBJ1-2; clone_size: -; v_call: TRBV18; cdr3_nt: TGTGCCAGCTCACCAACCCCGCGGGAGGGGGATGTAGGCTACACCTTC; cdr3_aa: CASSPTPREGDVGYTF
d_call: -; cdr3_length: 15; j_call: TRBJ1-4; clone_size: -; v_call: TRBV3-1/TRBV3-2; cdr3_nt: TGTGCCAGCAGCCAAGGGGTGTTCGGGGCGGAAAAACTGTTTTTT; cdr3_aa: CASSQGVFGAEKLFF
d_call: TRBD1; cdr3_length: 13; j_call: TRBJ2-1; clone_size: few; v_call: TRBV5-1; cdr3_nt: TGCGCCAGCAGCTTTGAAAGGACAGGGCAGGGGTTCTTC; cdr3_aa: CASSFERTGQGFF
d_call: -; cdr3_length: 13; j_call: TRBJ1-1; clone_size: -; v_call: TRBV27; cdr3_nt: TGTGCCAGCAGCCACGCCTCAAGGACTGAAGCTTTCTTT; cdr3_aa: CASSHASRTEAFF
d_call: -; cdr3_length: 13; j_call: TRBJ1-5; clone_size: -; v_call: TRBV28; cdr3_nt: TGTGCCAGCAGTGAGGGGAAGAAGCCGCCCCAGCATTTT; cdr3_aa: CASSEGKKPPQHF
d_call: TRBD2; cdr3_length: 12; j_call: TRBJ2-1; clone_size: -; v_call: TRBV7-6; cdr3_nt: TGTGCCAGCGGCCTAGCGGGAAATGAGCAGTTCTTC; cdr3_aa: CASGLAGNEQFF
d_call: -; cdr3_length: 11; j_call: TRBJ2-7; clone_size: -; v_call: TRBV6-5; cdr3_nt: TGTGCCGCTAAAGAGGGACACGAGCAGTACTTC; cdr3_aa: CAAKEGHEQYF
d_call: -; cdr3_length: 14; j_call: TRBJ1-1; clone_size: -; v_call: TRBV5-1; cdr3_nt: TGCGCCAGCAGCTCTCAGGGAGGCCACACTGAAGCTTTCTTT; cdr3_aa: CASSSQGGHTEAFF
d_call: -; cdr3_length: 15; j_call: TRBJ1-3; clone_size: -; v_call: TRBV7-6; cdr3_nt: TGTGCCAGCAGCGTCGACAGATACACTGGAAACACCATATATTTT; cdr3_aa: CASSVDRYTGNTIYF
d_call: -; cdr3_length: 15; j_call: TRBJ2-5; clone_size: -; v_call: TRBV13; cdr3_nt: TGTGCCAGCAGCTTCGGGGGATTTCCACGAGAGACCCAGTACTTC; cdr3_aa: CASSFGGFPRETQYF
d_call: TRBD1; cdr3_length: 15; j_call: TRBJ1-5; clone_size: -; v_call: TRBV5-6; cdr3_nt: TGTGCCAGCAGCGTCACAGGGGTGGGCAATCAGCCCCAGCATTTT; cdr3_aa: CASSVTGVGNQPQHF
d_call: -; cdr3_length: 12; j_call: TRBJ2-3; clone_size: few; v_call: TRBV2; cdr3_nt: TGTGCCAGCAGTGGTAATACCGATACGCAGTATTTT; cdr3_aa: CASSGNTDTQYF
d_call: -; cdr3_length: 17; j_call: TRBJ2-3; clone_size: -; v_call: TRBV4-2; cdr3_nt: TGTGCCAGCAGCCGACGGGGAGGCGTTGATGGAACAGATACGCAGTATTTT; cdr3_aa: CASSRRGGVDGTDTQYF
d_call: TRBD2; cdr3_length: 17; j_call: TRBJ2-7; clone_size: -; v_call: TRBV14; cdr3_nt: TGTGCCAGCAGCCAAGAAGATGGGCTAGCGGGAGACTACGAGCAGTACTTC; cdr3_aa: CASSQEDGLAGDYEQYF
d_call: TRBD1; cdr3_length: 15; j_call: TRBJ1-1; clone_size: -; v_call: TRBV11-2; cdr3_nt: TGTGCCAGCAGCTTACTACAGGGGTTGGGGACTGAAGCTTTCTTT; cdr3_aa: CASSLLQGLGTEAFF
d_call: TRBD1; cdr3_length: 17; j_call: TRBJ1-5; clone_size: -; v_call: TRBV19; cdr3_nt: TGTGCCAGTAGTTTAGGAAGCCTAGACAGGGCTGGTCAGCCCCAGCATTTT; cdr3_aa: CASSLGSLDRAGQPQHF
d_call: -; cdr3_length: 11; j_call: TRBJ1-1; clone_size: -; v_call: TRBV9; cdr3_nt: TGTGCCAGCAGCGCTGGTACTGAAGCTTTCTTT; cdr3_aa: CASSAGTEAFF
d_call: -; cdr3_length: 12; j_call: TRBJ2-3; clone_size: -; v_call: TRBV11-2; cdr3_nt: TGTGCCAGCCGGCTGAGCACAGATACGCAGTATTTT; cdr3_aa: CASRLSTDTQYF
d_call: TRBD1; cdr3_length: 16; j_call: TRBJ1-5; clone_size: -; v_call: TRBV28; cdr3_nt: TGTGCCAGCAGTTTATCGGGAACAGGGGGATTTCAGCCCCAGCATTTT; cdr3_aa: CASSLSGTGGFQPQHF
d_call: -; cdr3_length: 14; j_call: TRBJ2-1; clone_size: few; v_call: TRBV30; cdr3_nt: TGTGCCTGGAGCAAGACGGGACTTTACAATGAGCAGTTCTTC; cdr3_aa: CAWSKTGLYNEQFF
d_call: -; cdr3_length: 14; j_call: TRBJ2-7; clone_size: -; v_call: TRBV30; cdr3_nt: TGTGCCTGGAGTGAGATGGCCGGGAACTACGAGCAGTACTTC; cdr3_aa: CAWSEMAGNYEQYF
d_call: -; cdr3_length: 12; j_call: TRBJ2-7; clone_size: -; v_call: TRBV7-9; cdr3_nt: TGTGCCAGCAGCTTATTTTTTTTCTTCCAGTACTTC; cdr3_aa: CASSLFFFFQYF
d_call: TRBD1; cdr3_length: 13; j_call: TRBJ1-2; clone_size: -; v_call: TRBV12-3/TRBV12-4; cdr3_nt: TGTGCCAGCACCACACCAGGGGGCTATGGCTACACCTTC; cdr3_aa: CASTTPGGYGYTF
d_call: TRBD2; cdr3_length: 14; j_call: TRBJ2-7; clone_size: -; v_call: TRBV20-1; cdr3_nt: TGCAGTGCTAGTAGCGGGGATGGATCCTACGAGCAGTACTTC; cdr3_aa: CSASSGDGSYEQYF
d_call: -; cdr3_length: 13; j_call: TRBJ2-2; clone_size: -; v_call: TRBV6-5; cdr3_nt: TGTGCCAGCAGTTGGGATCGGGGGGGGGAGCTGTTTTTT; cdr3_aa: CASSWDRGGELFF